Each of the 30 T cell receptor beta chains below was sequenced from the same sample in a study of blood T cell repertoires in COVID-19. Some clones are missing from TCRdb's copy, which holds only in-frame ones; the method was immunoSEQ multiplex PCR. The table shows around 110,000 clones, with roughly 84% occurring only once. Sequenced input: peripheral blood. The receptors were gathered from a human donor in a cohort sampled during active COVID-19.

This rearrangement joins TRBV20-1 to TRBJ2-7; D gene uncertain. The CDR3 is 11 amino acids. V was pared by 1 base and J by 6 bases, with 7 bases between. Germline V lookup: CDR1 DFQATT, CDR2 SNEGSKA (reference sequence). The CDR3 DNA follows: TGCAGTGCTAGAGCTGCGGTCGAGCAGTACTTC. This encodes CSARAAVEQYF.

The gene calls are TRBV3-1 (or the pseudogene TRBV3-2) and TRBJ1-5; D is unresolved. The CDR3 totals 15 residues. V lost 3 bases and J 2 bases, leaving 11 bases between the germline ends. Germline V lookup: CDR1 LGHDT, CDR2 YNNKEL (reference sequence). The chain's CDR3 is CASSQAPGGNQPQHF. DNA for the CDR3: TGTGCCAGCAGCCAGGCACCCGGGGGCAATCAGCCCCAGCATTTT.

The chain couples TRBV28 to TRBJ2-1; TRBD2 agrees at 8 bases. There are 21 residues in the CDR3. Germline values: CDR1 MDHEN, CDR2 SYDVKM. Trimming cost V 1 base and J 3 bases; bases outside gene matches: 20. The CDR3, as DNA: TGTGCCAGCAGTTTATTTCCGGGGCCCCTCCGGGAGGGCCGATTCTACAATGAGCAGTTCTTC. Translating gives CASSLFPGPLREGRFYNEQFF.

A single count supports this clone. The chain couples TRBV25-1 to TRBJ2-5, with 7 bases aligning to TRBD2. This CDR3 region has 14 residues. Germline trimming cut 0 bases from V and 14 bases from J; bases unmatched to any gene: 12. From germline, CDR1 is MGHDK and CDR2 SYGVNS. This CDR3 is CASSEYRARDYTYF. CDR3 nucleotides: TGTGCCAGCAGTGAATATAGGGCCCGGGACTATACCTACTTC.

The CDR3 here is CATRLAGEETQYF. DNA for the CDR3: TGCGCCACTAGACTAGCGGGGGAAGAGACCCAGTACTTC. V usage is TRBV5-1 and J usage is TRBJ2-7; 12 positions match TRBD2. The J call may be faulty, since TRBJ2-5 better matches the DNA end. The germline V gene has CDR1 SGHRS and CDR2 YFSETQ. The CDR3 runs to 13 residues.

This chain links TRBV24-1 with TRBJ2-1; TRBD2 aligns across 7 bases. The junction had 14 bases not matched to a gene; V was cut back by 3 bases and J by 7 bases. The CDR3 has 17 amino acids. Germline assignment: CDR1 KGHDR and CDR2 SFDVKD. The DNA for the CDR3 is TGTGCCACCAGTGATCCGCAGCGGGGCCCGCCCTCGAATGAGCAGTTCTTC. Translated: CATSDPQRGPPSNEQFF.

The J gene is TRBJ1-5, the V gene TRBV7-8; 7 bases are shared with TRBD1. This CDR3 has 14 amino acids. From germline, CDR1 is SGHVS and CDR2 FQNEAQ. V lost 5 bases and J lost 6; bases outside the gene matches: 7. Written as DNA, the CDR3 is TGTGCCAGCAGCAAACTGACAGGGTTTCAGCCCCAGCATTTT. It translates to CASSKLTGFQPQHF.

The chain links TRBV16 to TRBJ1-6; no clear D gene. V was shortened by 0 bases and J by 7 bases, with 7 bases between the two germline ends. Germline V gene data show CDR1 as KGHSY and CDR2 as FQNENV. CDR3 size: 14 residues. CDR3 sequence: CASSQSARNSPLHF. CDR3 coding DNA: TGTGCCAGCAGCCAATCGGCCAGAAATTCACCCCTCCACTTT.

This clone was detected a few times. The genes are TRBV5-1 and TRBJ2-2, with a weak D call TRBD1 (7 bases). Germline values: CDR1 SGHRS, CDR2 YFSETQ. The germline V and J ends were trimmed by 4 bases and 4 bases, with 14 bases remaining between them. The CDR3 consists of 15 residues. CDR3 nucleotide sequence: TGCGCCAGCAGCGCGGGACAGTTTGGCACCGGGGAGCTGTTTTTT. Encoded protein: CASSAGQFGTGELFF. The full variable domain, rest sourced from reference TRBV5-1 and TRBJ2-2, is KAGVTQTPRYLIKTRGQQVTLSCSPISGHRSVSWYQQTPGQGLQFLFEYFSETQRNKGNFPGRFSGRQFSNSRSEMNVSTLELGDSALYLCASSAGQFGTGELFFGEGSRLTVL.

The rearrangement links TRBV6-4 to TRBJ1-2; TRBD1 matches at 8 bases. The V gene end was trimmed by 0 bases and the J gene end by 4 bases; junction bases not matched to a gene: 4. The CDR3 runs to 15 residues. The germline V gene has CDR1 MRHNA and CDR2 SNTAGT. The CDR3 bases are TGTGCCAGCAGTGACTCGACAGGGGCCCCCTATGGCTACACCTTC. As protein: CASSDSTGAPYGYTF.

This chain's CDR3 is CASSYNLYNEQFF. The DNA for the CDR3 is TGTGCCAGCAGTTATAATTTATACAATGAGCAGTTCTTC. V gene TRBV6-2 or TRBV6-3 combines with J gene TRBJ2-1, with unresolved D. V was cut by 3 bases and J by 4 bases, with 7 bases left in between. CDR1 and CDR2 from the germline V gene are MNHEY and SVGEGT. The CDR3 loop spans 13 amino acids.

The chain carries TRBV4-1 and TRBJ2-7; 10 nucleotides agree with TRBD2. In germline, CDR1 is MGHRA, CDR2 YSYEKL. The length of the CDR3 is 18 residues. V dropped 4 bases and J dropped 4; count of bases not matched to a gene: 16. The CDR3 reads CASSLGGASGSRGYEQYF. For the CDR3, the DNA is TGCGCCAGCAGCCTAGGGGGGGCTAGCGGGAGCAGGGGGTACGAGCAGTACTTC.

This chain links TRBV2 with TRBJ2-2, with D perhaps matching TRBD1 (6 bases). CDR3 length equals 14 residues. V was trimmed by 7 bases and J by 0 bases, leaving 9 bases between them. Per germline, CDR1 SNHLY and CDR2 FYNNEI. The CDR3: CASKQGTNTGELFF. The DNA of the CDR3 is TGTGCCAGCAAACAGGGAACGAACACCGGGGAGCTGTTTTTT. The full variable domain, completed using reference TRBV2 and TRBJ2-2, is EPEVTQTPSHQVTQMGQEVILRCVPISNHLYFYWYRQILGQKVEFLVSFYNNEISEKSEIFDDQFSVERPDGSNFTLKIRSTKLEDSAMYFCASKQGTNTGELFFGEGSRLTVL.

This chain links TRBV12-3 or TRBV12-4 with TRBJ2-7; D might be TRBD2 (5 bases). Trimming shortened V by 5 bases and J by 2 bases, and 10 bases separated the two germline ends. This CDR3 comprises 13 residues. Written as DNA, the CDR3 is TGTGCCAGCAGTACGACGGGAACCTACGAGCAGTACTTC. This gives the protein CASSTTGTYEQYF.

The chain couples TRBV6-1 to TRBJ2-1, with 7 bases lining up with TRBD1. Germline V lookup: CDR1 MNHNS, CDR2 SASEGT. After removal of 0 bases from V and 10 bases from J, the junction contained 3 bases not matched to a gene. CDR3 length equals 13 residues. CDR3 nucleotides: TGTGCCAGCAGTGAAGCTCCGGACAGGGAGCAGTTCTTC. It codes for CASSEAPDREQFF.

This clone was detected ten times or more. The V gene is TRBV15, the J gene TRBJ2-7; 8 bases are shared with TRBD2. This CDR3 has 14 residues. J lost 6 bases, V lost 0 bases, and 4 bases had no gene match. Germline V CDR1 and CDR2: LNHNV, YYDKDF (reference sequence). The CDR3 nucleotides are TGTGCCACCAGCAGAGACCGCGGGAGGTTCGAGCAGTACGTC. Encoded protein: CATSRDRGRFEQYV.

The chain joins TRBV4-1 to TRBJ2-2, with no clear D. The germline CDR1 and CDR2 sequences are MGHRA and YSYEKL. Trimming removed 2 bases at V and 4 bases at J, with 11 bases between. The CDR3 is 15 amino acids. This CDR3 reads CASSQRMAVTGELFF. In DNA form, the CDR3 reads TGCGCCAGCAGCCAAAGAATGGCGGTCACCGGGGAGCTGTTTTTT.

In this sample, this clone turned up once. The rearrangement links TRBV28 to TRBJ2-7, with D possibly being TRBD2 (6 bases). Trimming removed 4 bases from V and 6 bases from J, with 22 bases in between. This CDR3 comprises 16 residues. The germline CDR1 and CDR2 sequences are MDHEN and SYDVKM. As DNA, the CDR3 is TGTGCCAGCAGTTCAGGATCCTCGGGACTGAGGGGCGAGCAGTACTTC. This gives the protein CASSSGSSGLRGEQYF.

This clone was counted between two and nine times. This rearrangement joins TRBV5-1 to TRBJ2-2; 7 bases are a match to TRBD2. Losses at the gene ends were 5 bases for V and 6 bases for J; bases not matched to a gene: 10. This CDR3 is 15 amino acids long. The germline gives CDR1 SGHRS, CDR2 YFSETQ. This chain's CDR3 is CASSGLAGAPGELFF. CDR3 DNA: TGCGCCAGCAGTGGGTTGGCGGGAGCCCCCGGGGAGCTGTTTTTT.

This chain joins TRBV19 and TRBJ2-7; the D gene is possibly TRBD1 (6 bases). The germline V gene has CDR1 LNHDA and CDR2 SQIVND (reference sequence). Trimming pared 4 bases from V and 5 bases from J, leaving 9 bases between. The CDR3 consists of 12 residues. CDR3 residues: CASSTQGNEQYF. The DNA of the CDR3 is TGTGCCAGTAGTACTCAGGGGAACGAGCAGTACTTC.

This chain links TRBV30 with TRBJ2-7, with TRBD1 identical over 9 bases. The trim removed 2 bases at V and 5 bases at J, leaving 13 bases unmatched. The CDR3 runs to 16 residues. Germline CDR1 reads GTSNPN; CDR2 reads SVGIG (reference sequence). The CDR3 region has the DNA TGTGCCTGGAGTAAACTAACAGGGGGCGAATCCGACGAGCAGTACTTC. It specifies CAWSKLTGGESDEQYF.

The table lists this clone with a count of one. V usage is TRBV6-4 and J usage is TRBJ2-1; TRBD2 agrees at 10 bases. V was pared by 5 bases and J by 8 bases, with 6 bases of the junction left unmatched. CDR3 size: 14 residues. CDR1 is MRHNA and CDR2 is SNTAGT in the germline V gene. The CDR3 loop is CASSPAGGPYEQFF. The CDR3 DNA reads TGTGCCAGCAGTCCAGCGGGAGGGCCTTATGAGCAGTTCTTC.

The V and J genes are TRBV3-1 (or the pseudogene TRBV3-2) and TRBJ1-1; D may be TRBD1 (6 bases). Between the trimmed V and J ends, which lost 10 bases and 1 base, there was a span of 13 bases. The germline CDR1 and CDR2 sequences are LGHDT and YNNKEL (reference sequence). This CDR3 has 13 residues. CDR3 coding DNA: TGTGCCACCAGGACAGATACGAACACTGAAGCTTTCTTT. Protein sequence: CATRTDTNTEAFF.

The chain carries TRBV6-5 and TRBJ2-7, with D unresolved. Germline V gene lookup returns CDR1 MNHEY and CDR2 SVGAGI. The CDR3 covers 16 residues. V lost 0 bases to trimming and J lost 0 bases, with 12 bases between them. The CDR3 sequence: CASSYSVAASSYEQYF. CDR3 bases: TGTGCCAGCAGTTACTCAGTTGCGGCAAGCTCCTACGAGCAGTACTTC.

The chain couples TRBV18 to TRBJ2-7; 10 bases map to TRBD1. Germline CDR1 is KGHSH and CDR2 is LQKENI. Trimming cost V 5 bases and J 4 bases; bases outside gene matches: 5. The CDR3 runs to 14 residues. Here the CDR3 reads CASSKGDRGYEQYF. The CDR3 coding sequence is TGTGCCAGCTCAAAGGGGGACAGGGGTTACGAGCAGTACTTC.

The CDR3 here is CASSQATSSKQYV. In nucleotides, the CDR3 is TGTGCCAGCAGCCAAGCGACTAGTTCCAAGCAGTACGTC. The chain is built from TRBV3-1 (or the pseudogene TRBV3-2) and TRBJ2-7; possibly TRBD2 for D (6 bases). Deletions cut 1 base from V and 8 bases from J, with 12 bases between. The CDR3 sequence is 13 residues long. From germline, CDR1 is LGHDT and CDR2 YNNKEL (reference sequence).

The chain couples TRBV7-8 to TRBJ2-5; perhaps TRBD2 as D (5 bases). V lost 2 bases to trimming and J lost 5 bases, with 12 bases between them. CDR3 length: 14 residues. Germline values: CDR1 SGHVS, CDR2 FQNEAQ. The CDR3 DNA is TGTGCCAGCAGCTTAAGGAGGATTTTTGAGACCCAGTACTTC. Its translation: CASSLRRIFETQYF.

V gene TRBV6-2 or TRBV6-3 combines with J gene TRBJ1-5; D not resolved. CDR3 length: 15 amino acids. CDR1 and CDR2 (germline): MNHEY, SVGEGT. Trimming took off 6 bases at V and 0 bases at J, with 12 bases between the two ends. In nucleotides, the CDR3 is TGTGCCAGCAGCCCTACACGAACTAGCAATCAGCCCCAGCATTTT. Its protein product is CASSPTRTSNQPQHF.

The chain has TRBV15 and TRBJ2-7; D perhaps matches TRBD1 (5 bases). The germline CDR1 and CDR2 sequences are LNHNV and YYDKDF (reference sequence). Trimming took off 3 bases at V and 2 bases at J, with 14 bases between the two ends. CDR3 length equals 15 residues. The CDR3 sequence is CATSRATRQPYEQYF. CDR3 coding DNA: TGTGCCACCAGCAGGGCTACGCGACAGCCCTACGAGCAGTACTTC.

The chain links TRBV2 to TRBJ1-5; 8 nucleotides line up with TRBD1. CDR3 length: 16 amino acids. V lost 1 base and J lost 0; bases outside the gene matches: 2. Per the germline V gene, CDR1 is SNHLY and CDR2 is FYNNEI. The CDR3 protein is CASSEGTGFSNQPQHF. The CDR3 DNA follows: TGTGCCAGCAGTGAAGGGACAGGGTTTAGCAATCAGCCCCAGCATTTT.